This T cell receptor (beta chain) was sequenced during a study of T-cell memory formation after mild COVID-19. General observations from the study: The study found balanced CD4/CD8 in clones contracting day 15 to 85 and a CD4+ lean in later expanders. Day 37-peaking second-wave clones had unconfirmed SARS-CoV-2 specificity.

This clonotype was picked up many times. Its antigen is as yet unknown. Using constant-segment primers, 5'RACE produced TCR alpha and TCR beta cDNA libraries carrying sample barcodes and UMIs. Via MiXCR, TCRdb re-called the 5' RACE reads, giving one row per CDR3 protein. The sample has 250,000 to 350,000 distinct CDR3 sequences, roughly a fifth seen once. Germline V CDR1 and CDR2: SGHVS, FQNEAQ. The V and J ends lost 7 bases and 4 bases respectively, with 13 bases between them. CDR3 length equals 13 residues. The source is a young man who had mild COVID-19 (a few samples of this study predate the infection). Cell type and time point are not known. Sample: PBMCs or a T cell subset sorted from them (not recorded which). This chain joins TRBV7-8 and TRBJ2-5, with D possibly matching TRBD1 (6 bases). The chain's CDR3 is CASTKPRGETQYF. The CDR3, as DNA: TGTGCCAGCACCAAACCCAGGGGAGAGACCCAGTACTTC.